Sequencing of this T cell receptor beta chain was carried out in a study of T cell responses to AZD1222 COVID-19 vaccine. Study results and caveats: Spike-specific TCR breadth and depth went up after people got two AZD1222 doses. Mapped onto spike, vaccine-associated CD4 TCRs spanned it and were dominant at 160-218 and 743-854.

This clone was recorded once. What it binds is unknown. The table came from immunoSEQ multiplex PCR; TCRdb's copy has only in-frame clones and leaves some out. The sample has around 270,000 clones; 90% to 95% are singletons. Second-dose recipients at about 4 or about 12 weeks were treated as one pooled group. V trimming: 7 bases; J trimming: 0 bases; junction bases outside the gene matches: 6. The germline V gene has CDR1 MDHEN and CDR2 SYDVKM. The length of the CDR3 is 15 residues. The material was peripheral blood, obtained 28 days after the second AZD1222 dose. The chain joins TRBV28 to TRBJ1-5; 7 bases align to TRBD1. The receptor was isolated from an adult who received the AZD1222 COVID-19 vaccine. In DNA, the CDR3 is TGTGCCAGCACCCAGGGGGGGTATAGCAATCAGCCCCAGCATTTT. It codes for CASTQGGYSNQPQHF.